A single sample gave rise to the 9 T cell receptor beta chains below, sequenced in a study of blood T cell repertoires in COVID-19. TCRdb keeps only in-frame clones here, not all; method: immunoSEQ multiplex PCR. Here the sample spans tens of thousands of clones, roughly 82% being singletons. The sample was peripheral blood. The receptors come from a human donor in a cohort sampled during active COVID-19.

The chain uses TRBV10-3 and TRBJ1-4; TRBD1 might be the D (6 bases). V was pared by 2 bases and J by 8 bases, with 12 bases between. The CDR3 has 14 residues. CDR1 is ENHRY, CDR2 SYGVKD, per germline. The CDR3 nucleotides are TGTGCCATCAGTGAGACAGGGAGTGCCGAAAAACTGTTTTTT. Protein product: CAISETGSAEKLFF.

The J gene is TRBJ2-7, the V gene TRBV9; weak D call: TRBD2 (5 bases). The germline gives CDR1 SGDLS, CDR2 YYNGEE. Trimming pared 3 bases from V and 4 bases from J, leaving 14 bases between. CDR3 length: 14 residues. Here the CDR3 reads CASSAREIGYEQYF. The DNA of the CDR3 is TGTGCCAGCAGCGCGAGGGAGATTGGGTACGAGCAGTACTTC.

The J gene is TRBJ1-2, the V gene TRBV5-1, with 9 positions matching TRBD1. The CDR3 totals 14 residues. Germline V gene data show CDR1 as SGHRS and CDR2 as YFSETQ. Germline trimming cut 0 bases from V and 4 bases from J; bases unmatched to any gene: 1. The CDR3 DNA reads as TGCGCCAGCAGCTTGGAGGGACAGGGCTATGGCTACACCTTC. Its protein product is CASSLEGQGYGYTF.

This clone was observed once. V gene TRBV4-2 combines with J gene TRBJ2-2, with D possibly TRBD2 on 5 matching bases. The CDR3 has 15 amino acids. Trimming shortened V by 0 bases and J by 6 bases, and 11 bases separated the two germline ends. Per the germline V gene, CDR1 is LGHNA and CDR2 is YNFKEQ. CDR3: CASSQDGGLAGELFF. The CDR3, as DNA: TGTGCCAGCAGCCAAGATGGCGGACTCGCCGGGGAGCTGTTTTTT.

This clone appeared a few times. This sequence joins TRBV13 and TRBJ1-6; weak D call: TRBD1 (5 bases). This CDR3 is 18 amino acids long. The germline V gene has CDR1 PRHDT and CDR2 FYEKMQ (reference sequence). Trimming pared 5 bases from V and 1 base from J, leaving 18 bases between. CDR3 region: CASSPEDTLKSYNSPLHF. The CDR3 nucleotides read TGTGCCAGCAGCCCAGAGGACACCCTTAAGTCCTATAATTCACCCCTCCACTTT.

V is TRBV28 and J is TRBJ1-4; possibly TRBD1 for D (5 bases). From germline, CDR1 is MDHEN and CDR2 SYDVKM. V was pared by 10 bases and J by 3 bases, with 12 bases between. The CDR3 has 13 residues. Here the CDR3 reads CATQQDPNEKLFF. CDR3 DNA sequence: TGTGCCACACAACAGGATCCTAATGAAAAACTGTTTTTT.

Comments on this clone: A read error may account for a junction end that differs from germline. The chain combines TRBV7-7 with TRBJ2-1; no clear D. Germline V gene data show CDR1 as SSHAT and CDR2 as FNYEAQ (reference sequence). The CDR3 loop spans 15 amino acids. This CDR3 is CASSLGPGIHNEQFF. DNA for the CDR3: TGTGCTAGCAGCTTAGGTCCGGGTATTCACAATGAGCAGTTCTTC. The complete variable domain, with remaining parts taken from reference TRBV7-7 and TRBJ2-1, reads GAGVSQSPRYKVTKRGQDVTLRCDPISSHATLYWYQQALGQGPEFLTYFNYEAQPDKSGLPSDRFSAERPEGSISTLTIQRTEQRDSAMYRCASSLGPGIHNEQFFGPGTRLTVL.

This chain joins TRBV5-4 and TRBJ2-7, with D maybe TRBD1 (5 bases). Trimming left V 4 bases short and J 3 bases short, with 17 bases between. This CDR3 is 15 amino acids long. Germline V gene lookup returns CDR1 SGHNT and CDR2 YYREEE (reference sequence). In DNA, the CDR3 is TGTGCCAGCAGCAAGGACATCTCGAGCCTCTACGAGCAGTACTTC. Its protein product is CASSKDISSLYEQYF.

The chain employs TRBV27 and TRBJ1-1; D is ambiguous. Germline values: CDR1 MNHEY, CDR2 SMNVEV (reference sequence). Trimming pared 6 bases from V and 6 bases from J, leaving 17 bases between. The CDR3 has 14 amino acids. The CDR3 bases are TGTGCCAGCAGCAAGGCGGCTGTTGCGGCTGAAGCTTTCTTT. Amino acid sequence: CASSKAAVAAEAFF.